This T cell receptor beta chain came from a study of shared clonotypes between healthy human individuals (TCRdb year 2020). As for the study more broadly: The cohort comprised two women and a few men aged 18 to 49 years. Per donor, leukapheresis produced somewhere between about 0.85 and 10 billion PBMCs. To estimate repertoire size and how much clonotype sharing occurs between individuals, the study deeply sequenced the blood TCR repertoires of a handful of healthy adults. For each donor, three plates each were used for CD4 naive and CD4 memory, two plates were used for CD8 naive, and one plate was used for CD8 memory. To increase sequencing depth and limit assay-specific biases, different laboratories used diverse techniques to prepare libraries and sequence TCR repertoires. Paper-wide results and their limitations: Rarefaction of sorted-subset datasets indicated incomplete sequencing despite the large sequencing depth. Only blood was sampled, and tissue TCR repertoires likely differ from those in blood. Naive subsets generally had larger estimated clonotype richness than memory subsets did. Because the study included a small number of donors, the genetic and exposure-history diversity represented was limited. Pairwise subsampling indicated that sequencing depth was expected to affect the degree of clonotype sharing among donors. Compared with non-shared clonotypes, clonotypes shared by all four sorted-subset donors had higher generation probabilities. Approximately 5% of naive CD4, 3% to 4% of naive CD8, 2% to 2.5% of memory CD4, and approximately 0.4% of memory CD8 clonotypes were shared across a handful of donors.

TCR CDR3 regions were amplified from genomic DNA by multiplex PCR using the deep immunoSEQ assay. Genomic DNA extracted from each cell subset was distributed evenly over all wells of several immunoSEQ 96-well plates, and each plate served as one replicate. For sorted subsets, about 220 ng of genomic DNA, equivalent to about 30,000 T cell genomes, went into each replicate PCR. Purified libraries were measured with a Qubit 3.0 fluorometer, size-checked on a Bioanalyzer 2100, and measured again with the KAPA Library Quantification kit. Each immunoSEQ 96-well plate was sequenced on its own single-read 150-cycle Illumina NextSeq 550 flow cell. In the paper's pipeline: Because only junctional sequences without quality scores were contained in the immunoSEQ output, filtering matching that applied to full-length reads could not be performed. Sequences were annotated with PyIR, a Python wrapper for IgBLAST v1.9, and V/J genes and CDR3 were assigned using IMGT germline references. Reads were removed for weak V/J assignments (E-value above 1e-6), missing CDR3, stop codons, out-of-frame junctions, or ambiguous translated residues. A V3J clonotype was defined by an identical inferred V gene, J gene, and CDR3 amino acid sequence. To compute the percentage overlap between repertoires, the number of shared unique clonotypes was divided by the size of the smaller repertoire. Three approaches were used to assess repertoire richness: RTK rarefaction, the Chao1 estimator, and Recon v2.1 estimates of unobserved clonotypes. For all TCRbeta clonotypes obtained by the gDNA method from a few donors, generation probabilities were computed with OLGA. Sourced from immuneACCESS, this table was stored by TCRdb with only in-frame sequences that have V and J called. A share of the clones is absent; for the studies checked, an unresolved V gene accounts for under half, and the remainder has no known explanation. V and J calls and clone size follow that table, whereas D and trimming were derived from the DNA. This sample gives about 2.3 million clones in total; roughly 93% of them show up just once. Jointly, the top ten make up about 0.39% of the sample.

Healthy HIV-negative adults with no recently reported acute infections or vaccinations were included as donors. All donors were Caucasian adults living in Nashville, Tennessee, USA. Magnetic negative selection was used to enrich CD4+ T cells, after which naive cells were positively selected on CD45RA and the negative fraction became the memory subset. Blood was obtained by leukapheresis, after which PBMCs were separated by Ficoll-Histopaque density gradient centrifugation and cryopreserved in liquid nitrogen vapor phase. Purity and quantity of every magnetically sorted T cell population were checked by analytical flow cytometry. Genomic DNA was isolated from every sorted fraction and measured by UV absorbance on a Nanodrop 2000c. A remark on this clone: The antigen it binds to is not known. Per-base qualities were not stored, and no clone one base away is much larger.

Sequenced sample: naive CD4+ T cells from PBMCs. The cell subset or site label corresponds to: CD45RA+ positively selected. The sequence derives from a man aged 18 to 29 in good health. Some clones in this sample may be carry-over from other donors' samples.

The nucleotides read TGTGCCAGCAGCACCCGGGACAGGGGTTCCCAGCCCCAGCATTTT. Its coded protein is CASSTRDRGSQPQHF. The sequence joins TRBV7-9 to TRBJ1-5; 10 bases in the middle match TRBD1. For CDR1 and CDR2, the germline V gene (reference sequence) lists SEHNR and FQNEAQ. CDR3 length: 15 amino acids, cysteine to phenylalanine. The kept DNA is CDR3 alone, 45 bases in frame from the first base. The junction shows trimming of 5 bases on V and 7 bases on J, and the gene matches do not reach 8 bases of it.